This T cell receptor (delta chain) was obtained from a study of γδ T cells in repeated Plasmodium falciparum infection. TCRdb called clones anew from the multiplex PCR reads with CATT. This sample yields tens of thousands of delta-chain clones, of which 0.9% to 1% are seen a single time; approximately 9.6% belongs to the top ten. In regard to this clone: TCRdb shows a much larger clone's protein in place of this DNA's translation, and the two differ at residue 12, likely through a read error; the protein shown is translated from the DNA.

The CDR3 extends over 19 amino acids. CDR1 is GEAIGNYY, CDR2 EKD, per germline. The trim removed 3 bases at V and 0 bases at J, leaving 15 bases unmatched. Vgamma9/Vdelta2+ and Vdelta2-negative gammadelta T cells were flow-sorted from PBMC for bulk sequencing. The receptor comes from a pool of human donors (malaria-infected and uninfected, not separated). V and J are TRDV2 and TRDJ1, with TRDD3 matching 10 bases. Since TCRdb gives no J gene, matching the DNA to germline was used here to assign it. The sequenced sample consisted of gamma-delta T cells from blood. CDR3: CACDPLTGDTPSDTDKLIF. The CDR3 DNA reads as TGTGCCTGTGACCCTCTGACGGGGGATACGCCTAGCGACACCGATAAACTCATCTTT.